Sequencing of this T cell receptor beta chain was carried out in a study of cytomegalovirus exposure and HLA in healthy donors. Across the study: The roughly 130 validation repertoires used the same platform as the 550 to 700 first-cohort repertoires (as reported by a later analysis).

TCRdb keeps only in-frame clones here, not all; method: immunoSEQ multiplex PCR. The sample shows under 400,000 clones, roughly 86% of them seen only once. Study-level findings and limits: Generally TCR sequences proved uncommon, though certain public TCRs appeared in numerous donors. Clusters of TCRs from the first cohort tended to co-occur in the roughly 120 validation repertoires (as a later analysis found).

CDR3 length equals 13 residues. Between the trimmed V and J ends, which lost 0 bases and 2 bases, there was a span of 6 bases. CDR1 is SGHDT, CDR2 YYEEEE, per germline. A remark on this clone: Its antigen remains unknown.

Sample: PBMCs. V gene TRBV5-6 combines with J gene TRBJ2-7, with D hard to call. The receptor comes from a man aged 30-40 years in good health and CMV-seronegative. The CDR3 DNA reads TGTGCCAGCAGCTTGGGCAGAACCTACGAGCAGTACTTC. Its protein is CASSLGRTYEQYF.